This TCR beta chain stems from a study of T-cell reconstitution after alpha-beta-depleted transplantation in children. During its preparation, the TCRbeta library received unique molecular identifiers. TCRdb itself ran the PCR reads through MiXCR, one entry per CDR3 protein. Found here are fewer than 750,000 distinct CDR3 sequences, roughly 24% of them singletons; the top ten hold roughly 13%. This clonotype was seen more than once but under ten times. Trimming took 5 bases from V and 5 from J; bases not matched to a gene: 10. Germline V gene lookup returns CDR1 DFQATT and CDR2 SNEGSKA (reference sequence). CDR3 length equals 15 residues.

This sequence joins TRBV20-1 and TRBJ2-1; 9 nucleotides align to TRBD1. This clonotype was sampled from a boy less than two years old who had a stem cell transplant for acute myeloid leukemia, so the T cells may come from the graft donor. The sequences come from PBMCs, mostly from graft donor cells, collected 360 days after TCRalphabeta/CD19-depleted stem cell transplant. The CDR3 DNA reads as TGCAGTGCTGGGGGATGGGACAGGGTCAACAATGAGCAGTTCTTC. Encoded protein: CSAGGWDRVNNEQFF.